Listed here are 16 T cell receptor beta chains from one sample, sequenced in a study of response to subunit inactivated influenza vaccine. In TCRdb, the RT-PCR reads were re-called with MiXCR into one record per CDR3 protein. Of about 620,000 distinct CDR3 sequences listed, about an eighth are singletons. Source: PBMCs from blood, taken on the day of vaccination. These receptors all come from a man in his fifties or sixties who received an inactivated influenza vaccine.

The V gene is TRBV5-1, the J gene TRBJ2-5; unclear D gene. The CDR3 sequence is 14 residues long. Germline V gene data show CDR1 as SGHRS and CDR2 as YFSETQ. V was cut by 0 bases and J by 1 base, with 7 bases left in between. CDR3 nucleotide sequence: TGCGCCAGCAGCTTGGGCACCCTCCAAGAGACCCAGTACTTC. Its protein is CASSLGTLQETQYF.

The V gene is TRBV12-3 or TRBV12-4, the J gene TRBJ1-2; D might be TRBD1 (5 bases). V shed 6 bases and J shed 8 bases, with 22 bases lying between them. The CDR3 contains 15 residues. CDR3 bases: TGTGCCAGCAGCCTTTTTTCGGGGGGGGTTCAGGGCTACACCTTC. This encodes CASSLFSGGVQGYTF.

Many counts were recorded for this clonotype. The chain links TRBV10-3 to TRBJ1-1, with 10 bases that match TRBD1. The V segment lost 8 bases and the J segment 4 bases; nucleotides outside the gene matches: 1. This CDR3 spans 12 amino acids. Germline V gene data show CDR1 as ENHRY and CDR2 as SYGVKD. The CDR3 reads CAIRTGGTEAFF. CDR3 coding DNA: TGTGCCATCCGGACAGGGGGCACTGAAGCTTTCTTT.

This clonotype was counted only a few times. This chain joins TRBV18 and TRBJ2-7; 7 positions agree with TRBD1. V dropped 6 bases and J dropped 2; count of bases not matched to a gene: 10. CDR3 length: 15 amino acids. The germline gives CDR1 KGHSH, CDR2 LQKENI. The CDR3 is CASSTTAGGAYEQYF. The CDR3 DNA reads as TGTGCCAGCTCCACCACGGCAGGGGGAGCCTACGAGCAGTACTTC. The entire variable domain, with the rest obtained from reference TRBV18 and TRBJ2-7, is as follows: NAGVMQNPRHLVRRRGQEARLRCSPMKGHSHVYWYRQLPEEGLKFMVYLQKENIIDESGMPKERFSAEFPKEGPSILRIQQVVRGDSAAYFCASSTTAGGAYEQYFGPGTRLTVT.

The chain employs TRBV4-1 and TRBJ2-7; D remains unclear. Trimming removed 3 bases from V and 6 bases from J, with 6 bases in between. Per the germline V gene, CDR1 is MGHRA and CDR2 is YSYEKL. The CDR3 contains 11 residues. The CDR3 reads CASSHSREQYF. The CDR3 DNA sequence: TGCGCCAGCAGCCACAGTCGCGAGCAGTACTTC.

The sample holds a few counts of this clonotype. The gene calls are TRBV6-4 and TRBJ2-4, with 13 bases matching TRBD2. CDR1 is MRHNA, CDR2 SNTAGT, per germline. The CDR3 loop spans 21 amino acids. Germline trimming cut 6 bases from V and 1 base from J; bases unmatched to any gene: 18. CDR3 sequence reads: CASSHRTLGTSGKRAKNIQYF. CDR3 DNA: TGTGCCAGCAGCCACCGTACGTTAGGGACTAGCGGGAAAAGGGCCAAAAACATTCAGTACTTC.

This clonotype was found a few times. The V call is TRBV7-6, the J call TRBJ1-2; TRBD1 might be the D (6 bases). Trimming pared 5 bases from V and 4 bases from J, leaving 14 bases between. The CDR3 has 14 amino acids. The germline gives CDR1 SGHVS, CDR2 FNYEAQ. CDR3 sequence: CASSPSGTSYGYTF. CDR3 sequence (DNA): TGTGCCAGCAGCCCATCAGGGACAAGCTATGGCTACACCTTC.

The chain employs TRBV20-1 and TRBJ2-1; 13 bases map to TRBD2. V dropped 5 bases and J dropped 5; count of bases not matched to a gene: 3. Germline-derived CDR1 and CDR2 are DFQATT and SNEGSKA (reference sequence). There are 14 residues in the CDR3. The CDR3 DNA sequence: TGCAGTGCTGCCGGGACTAGCGGGAACAATGAGCAGTTCTTC. Protein product: CSAAGTSGNNEQFF.

V gene TRBV2 combines with J gene TRBJ1-2; 8 positions match TRBD1. After removal of 5 bases from V and 3 bases from J, the junction contained 8 bases not matched to a gene. Per the germline V gene, CDR1 is SNHLY and CDR2 is FYNNEI. CDR3 length: 15 amino acids. CDR3 nucleotide sequence: TGTGCCAGCAGTCCCTCAGCGGGACAGGACTATGGCTACACCTTC. Amino acids: CASSPSAGQDYGYTF. Variable domain in full (rest from reference TRBV2 and TRBJ1-2): EPEVTQTPSHQVTQMGQEVILRCVPISNHLYFYWYRQILGQKVEFLVSFYNNEISEKSEIFDDQFSVERPDGSNFTLKIRSTKLEDSAMYFCASSPSAGQDYGYTFGSGTRLTVV.

This chain links TRBV4-1 with TRBJ2-2; 11 nucleotides match TRBD1. The CDR3 totals 18 residues. Germline CDR1 reads MGHRA; CDR2 reads YSYEKL. V shed 5 bases and J 0 bases; nucleotides not matched to a gene: 8. CDR3 amino acids: CASSERGQGETNTGELFF. The CDR3, as DNA: TGCGCCAGCAGCGAAAGGGGACAGGGGGAAACGAACACCGGGGAGCTGTTTTTT.

This clonotype was counted a few times. The chain uses TRBV6-5 and TRBJ2-7, with TRBD1 matching 9 bases. Germline assignment: CDR1 MNHEY and CDR2 SVGAGI. The V gene end was trimmed by 3 bases and the J gene end by 7 bases; junction bases not matched to a gene: 7. The CDR3 runs to 14 residues. DNA for the CDR3: TGTGCCAGCAGTTATTCCGGGACAGGGAATGAGCAGTACTTC. Its protein product is CASSYSGTGNEQYF.

This clonotype has only a few counts. This chain uses TRBV20-1 with TRBJ2-7; tentatively, D is TRBD1 (6 bases). The CDR3 sequence is 11 residues long. Germline lookup yields CDR1 DFQATT and CDR2 SNEGSKA (reference sequence). V was trimmed by 1 base and J by 13 bases, leaving 14 bases between them. The DNA for the CDR3 is TGCAGTGCTAGAGTTCAGGACAGCCTTTACTTC. Protein product: CSARVQDSLYF.

This chain joins TRBV7-9 and TRBJ2-5; D might be TRBD1 or TRBD2, each matching 6 bases. Germline V gene data show CDR1 as SEHNR and CDR2 as FQNEAQ (reference sequence). The CDR3 is 15 residues long. Trimming cost V 2 bases and J 5 bases, with 15 bases left between them. For the CDR3, the DNA is TGTGCCAGCAGCTTAACGGCAGGGGAGGAGGAGACCCAGTACTTC. Amino acid sequence: CASSLTAGEEETQYF. The variable domain in full, completed from reference TRBV7-9 and TRBJ2-5, reads DTGVSQNPRHKITKRGQNVTFRCDPISEHNRLYWYRQTLGQGPEFLTYFQNEAQLEKSRLLSDRFSAERPKGSFSTLEIQRTEQGDSAMYLCASSLTAGEEETQYFGPGTRLLVL.

This clonotype came up a few times. The CDR3 sequence: CASSPAGRTGFTGANVLTF. In DNA form, the CDR3 reads TGTGCCAGCAGCCCGGCCGGACGGACAGGATTTACTGGGGCCAACGTCCTGACTTTC. The rearrangement joins TRBV6-4 to TRBJ2-6; 7 bases agree with TRBD1. This CDR3 is built from 19 residues. Losses at the gene ends were 6 bases for V and 2 bases for J; bases not matched to a gene: 16. The germline gives CDR1 MRHNA, CDR2 SNTAGT.

This clonotype showed up just a few times. This chain connects TRBV19 to TRBJ1-5, with 8 positions matching TRBD1. The V segment lost 4 bases and the J segment 1 base; nucleotides outside the gene matches: 6. This CDR3 contains 16 residues. The germline CDR1 and CDR2 sequences are LNHDA and SQIVND (reference sequence). CDR3 region: CASSTNRGGSNQPQHF. CDR3 nucleotides: TGTGCCAGTAGTACCAACAGGGGGGGAAGCAATCAGCCCCAGCATTTT.

J is TRBJ2-5 and V is TRBV20-1, with a possible D match to TRBD1 (6 bases). This CDR3 region has 14 residues. V lost 6 bases and J lost 2, with 16 bases in between. Per germline, CDR1 DFQATT and CDR2 SNEGSKA (reference sequence). In nucleotides, the CDR3 is TGCAGTGCCCTAGCAAGCAGGGGTCAAGAGACCCAGTACTTC. It translates to CSALASRGQETQYF.